The 9 T cell receptor beta chains listed next were all sequenced from one sample in a study of blood T cell repertoires in COVID-19 (dated by TCRdb to about 2020). The library was made by the immunoSEQ multiplex PCR assay. This is the immuneACCESS table as TCRdb keeps it, with only in-frame sequences that have V and J called. A part of the clones is gone; compared with another copy, unresolved V genes explain less than half, and the rest is unexplained. Across this sample there are around 250,000 clones, with approximately 82% seen only once. The ten largest clones add up to 1.5% to 2% of the sample. The source material was peripheral blood. Every receptor here comes from a man younger than 45 who had recovered from COVID-19.

In DNA, the CDR3 is TGTGCCAGCAGCTCCTATAGACAGGGACAGGGAGGCGGCTACACCTTC. Protein sequence: CASSSYRQGQGGGYTF. The chain carries TRBV11-2 and TRBJ1-2; 9 positions match TRBD1. The germline gives CDR1 SGHAT, CDR2 FQNNGV. Unmatched junction bases numbered 14, after V lost 4 bases and J lost 8 bases. The length of the CDR3 is 16 residues.

This clone was observed a single time. The chain uses TRBV5-1 and TRBJ2-1, with 9 positions matching TRBD1. CDR1 is SGHRS and CDR2 is YFSETQ in the germline V gene. The length of the CDR3 is 13 residues. Trimming removed 3 bases from V and 6 bases from J; junction bases left unmatched: 1. DNA for the CDR3: TGCGCCAGCAGCTCGGACAGGGGCAATGAGCAGTTCTTC. Its translation: CASSSDRGNEQFF.

The table lists this clone with a count of one. The gene calls are TRBV2 and TRBJ1-5, with 7 positions matching TRBD1. CDR3 size: 16 residues. In germline, CDR1 is SNHLY, CDR2 FYNNEI. The junction had 12 bases not matched to a gene; V was cut back by 4 bases and J by 6 bases. The CDR3 DNA follows: TGTGCCAGCAGTGGGTATAACAGGGGATATGGTCAGCCCCAGCATTTT. Its protein product is CASSGYNRGYGQPQHF.

This clone was seen only once. This chain joins TRBV28 and TRBJ1-2; a possible D gene is TRBD1 (5 bases). From germline, CDR1 is MDHEN and CDR2 SYDVKM. The length of the CDR3 is 14 residues. Trimming took 6 bases from V and 5 from J, leaving 16 bases between them. The CDR3 reads CASRTDPTPYGYTF. The CDR3 nucleotides read TGTGCCAGCAGGACAGACCCTACCCCTTATGGCTACACCTTC.

This clone showed up just once. The rearrangement uses TRBV29-1 and TRBJ2-5; weak D call: TRBD1 (6 bases). Germline CDR1 SQVTM, CDR2 ANQGSEA. The CDR3 length is 13 residues. V lost 4 bases, J lost 2 bases, and 11 bases lay in between. The CDR3 spells CSVAGAGQETQYF. In DNA, the CDR3 is TGCAGCGTTGCAGGGGCCGGACAAGAGACCCAGTACTTC. Combining the CDR3 with reference TRBV29-1 and TRBJ2-5 gives the whole variable domain SAVISQKPSRDICQRGTSLTIQCQVDSQVTMMFWYRQQPGQSLTLIATANQGSEATYESGFVIDKFPISRPNLTFSTLTVSNMSPEDSSIYLCSVAGAGQETQYFGPGTRLLVL.

The V call is TRBV4-1, the J call TRBJ2-1; 16 bases are a match to TRBD2. CDR3 length: 15 amino acids. J was trimmed by 15 bases and V by 0 bases; bases with no gene match: 5. CDR1 is MGHRA, CDR2 YSYEKL, per germline. The CDR3 nucleotides are TGCGCCAGCAGCCAAGAGGGACTAGCGGGGGGGTGGTGGTTCTTC. Translating gives CASSQEGLAGGWWFF.

Comment on this clone: The same CDR3 arises from other DNA sequences in this sample as well. V gene TRBV7-3 combines with J gene TRBJ2-1; no clear D. There are 14 residues in the CDR3. CDR1 is SGHTA and CDR2 is FQGTGA in the germline V gene. V dropped 1 base and J dropped 2 bases, with 6 bases sitting between them. In DNA, the CDR3 is TGTGCCAGCAGCTTAAATCCAGCCTACAATGAGCAGTTCTTC. Translated: CASSLNPAYNEQFF.

The chain links TRBV2 to TRBJ1-5; D not certain. This CDR3 contains 13 residues. The V and J ends lost 7 bases and 0 bases respectively, with 7 bases between them. The germline V gene encodes CDR1 SNHLY and CDR2 FYNNEI. CDR3 in amino acids: CASMGDSNQPQHF. CDR3 DNA: TGTGCCAGCATGGGAGATAGCAATCAGCCCCAGCATTTT. The full variable domain, its missing parts supplied by reference TRBV2 and TRBJ1-5, is EPEVTQTPSHQVTQMGQEVILRCVPISNHLYFYWYRQILGQKVEFLVSFYNNEISEKSEIFDDQFSVERPDGSNFTLKIRSTKLEDSAMYFCASMGDSNQPQHFGDGTRLSIL.

J is TRBJ1-2 and V is TRBV7-9; 8 positions match TRBD1. Looked up from germline, CDR1 is SEHNR and CDR2 is FQNEAQ (reference sequence). J was trimmed by 2 bases and V by 5 bases; bases with no gene match: 7. The CDR3 runs to 15 residues. DNA of the CDR3: TGTGCCAGCAGCCCGACAGGGGCGTTCAACTATGGCTACACCTTC. Translation gives CASSPTGAFNYGYTF.